The clone carrying this TCR beta chain occurred once. Assay used: immunoSEQ multiplex PCR; TCRdb lists only in-frame clones, some missing. The sample holds under 140,000 clones, roughly 90% seen once. The sample originates from a study of control samples from healthy donors and cancer patients. The clonotype was recovered from a woman between 55 and 75 years old with lung cancer. Sequencing was carried out using PBMCs.

CDR3 DNA: TGTGCCAGCAGCTTAGGGGGGGACGGGGGCTACACCTTC. This translates into CASSLGGDGGYTF. The chain links TRBV7-2 to TRBJ1-2; tentatively, D is TRBD1 (5 bases). The CDR3 is 13 residues long. Trimming took 1 base from V and 8 from J, leaving 11 bases between them. Per germline, CDR1 SGHTA and CDR2 FQGNSA.